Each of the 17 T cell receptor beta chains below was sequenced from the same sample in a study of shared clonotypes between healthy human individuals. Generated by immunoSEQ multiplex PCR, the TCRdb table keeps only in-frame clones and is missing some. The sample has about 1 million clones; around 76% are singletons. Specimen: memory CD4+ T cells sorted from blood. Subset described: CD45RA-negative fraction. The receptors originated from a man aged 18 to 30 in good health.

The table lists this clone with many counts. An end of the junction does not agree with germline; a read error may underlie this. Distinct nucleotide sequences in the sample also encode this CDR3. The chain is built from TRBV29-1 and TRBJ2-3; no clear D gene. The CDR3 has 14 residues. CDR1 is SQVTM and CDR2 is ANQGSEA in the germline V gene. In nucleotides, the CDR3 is TGCAGCGCTGAAGGACGACTGCGCACAGATACGCAGTATTTT. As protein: CSAEGRLRTDTQYF.

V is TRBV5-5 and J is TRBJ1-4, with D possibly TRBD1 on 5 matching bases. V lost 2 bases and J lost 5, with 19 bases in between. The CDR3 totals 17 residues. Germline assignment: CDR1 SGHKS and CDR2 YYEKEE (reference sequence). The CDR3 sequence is CASSFSTATTPNEKLFF. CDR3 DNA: TGTGCCAGCAGCTTTTCGACAGCCACCACCCCCAATGAAAAACTGTTTTTT.

The CDR3 loop reads CASSQGLARQETQYF. The CDR3 coding sequence is TGTGCCAGCAGCCAAGGGTTGGCCAGGCAAGAGACCCAGTACTTC. The rearrangement joins TRBV14 to TRBJ2-5; D unclear. V was shortened by 1 base and J by 2 bases, with 11 bases between the two germline ends. The germline V gene has CDR1 SGHDN and CDR2 FVKESK. The CDR3 consists of 15 residues.

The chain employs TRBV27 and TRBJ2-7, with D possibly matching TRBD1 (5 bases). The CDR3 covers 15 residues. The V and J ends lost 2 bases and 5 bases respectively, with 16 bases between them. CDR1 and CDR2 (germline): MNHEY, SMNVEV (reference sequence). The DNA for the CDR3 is TGTGCCAGCAGTTTAACGACAGCGCCGTCGGACGAGCAGTACTTC. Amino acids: CASSLTTAPSDEQYF.

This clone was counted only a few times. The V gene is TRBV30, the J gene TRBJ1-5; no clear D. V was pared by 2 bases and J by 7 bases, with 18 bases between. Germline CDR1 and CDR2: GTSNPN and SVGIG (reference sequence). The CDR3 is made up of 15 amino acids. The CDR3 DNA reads TGTGCCTGGAGTAACGACGACATGTCCTACCAGCCCCAGCATTTT. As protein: CAWSNDDMSYQPQHF.

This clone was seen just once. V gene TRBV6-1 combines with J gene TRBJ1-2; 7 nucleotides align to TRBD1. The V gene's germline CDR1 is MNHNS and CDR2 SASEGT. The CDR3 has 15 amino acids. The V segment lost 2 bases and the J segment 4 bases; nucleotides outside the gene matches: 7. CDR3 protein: CASSERRQGSYGYTF. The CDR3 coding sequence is TGTGCCAGCAGTGAACGGAGACAGGGTAGCTATGGCTACACCTTC.

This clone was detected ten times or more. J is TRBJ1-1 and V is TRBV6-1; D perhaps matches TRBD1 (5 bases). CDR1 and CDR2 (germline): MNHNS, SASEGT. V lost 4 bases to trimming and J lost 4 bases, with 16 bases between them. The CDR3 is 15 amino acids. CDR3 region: CASSGQTGGTTEAFF. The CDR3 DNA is TGTGCCAGCAGTGGTCAGACGGGAGGGACCACTGAAGCTTTCTTT.

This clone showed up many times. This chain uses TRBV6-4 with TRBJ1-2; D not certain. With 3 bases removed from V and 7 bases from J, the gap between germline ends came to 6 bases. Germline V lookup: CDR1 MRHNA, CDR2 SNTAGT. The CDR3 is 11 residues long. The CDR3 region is CASSEGGGYTF. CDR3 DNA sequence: TGTGCCAGCAGTGAGGGCGGTGGCTACACCTTC.

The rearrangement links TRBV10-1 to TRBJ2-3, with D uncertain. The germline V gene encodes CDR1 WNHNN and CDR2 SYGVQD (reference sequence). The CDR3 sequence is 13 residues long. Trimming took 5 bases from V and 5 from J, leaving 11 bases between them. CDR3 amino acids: CASSYSAGDTQYF. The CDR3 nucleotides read TGCGCCAGCAGTTATTCGGCTGGAGATACGCAGTATTTT.

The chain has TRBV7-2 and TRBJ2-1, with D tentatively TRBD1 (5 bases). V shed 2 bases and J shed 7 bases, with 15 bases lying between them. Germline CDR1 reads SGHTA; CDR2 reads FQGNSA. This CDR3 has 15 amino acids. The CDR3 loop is CASSLKKGAGNEQFF. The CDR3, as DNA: TGTGCCAGCAGCTTAAAAAAAGGAGCAGGGAATGAGCAGTTCTTC.

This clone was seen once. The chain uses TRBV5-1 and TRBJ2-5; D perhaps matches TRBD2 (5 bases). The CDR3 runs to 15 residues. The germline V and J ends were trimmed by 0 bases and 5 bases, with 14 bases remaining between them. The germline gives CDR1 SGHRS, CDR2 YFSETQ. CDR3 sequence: CASSLAGGADETQYF. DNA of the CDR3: TGCGCCAGCAGCTTGGCCGGAGGAGCCGATGAGACCCAGTACTTC.

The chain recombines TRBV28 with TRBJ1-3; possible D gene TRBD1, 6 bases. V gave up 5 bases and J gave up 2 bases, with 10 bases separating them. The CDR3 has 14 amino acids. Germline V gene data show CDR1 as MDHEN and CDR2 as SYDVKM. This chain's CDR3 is CASSGTTAGNTIYF. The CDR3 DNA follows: TGTGCCAGCAGTGGGACAACTGCTGGAAACACCATATATTTT.

CDR3 DNA: TGTGCCAAACCGGGACTAGCGGCCTTGGGTGAGCAGTACTTC. Protein: CAKPGLAALGEQYF. The rearrangement joins TRBV19 to TRBJ2-7; the match to TRBD2 covers 11 bases. The germline V gene encodes CDR1 LNHDA and CDR2 SQIVND (reference sequence). The CDR3 is 14 residues long. The junction had 12 bases not matched to a gene; V was cut back by 10 bases and J by 7 bases.

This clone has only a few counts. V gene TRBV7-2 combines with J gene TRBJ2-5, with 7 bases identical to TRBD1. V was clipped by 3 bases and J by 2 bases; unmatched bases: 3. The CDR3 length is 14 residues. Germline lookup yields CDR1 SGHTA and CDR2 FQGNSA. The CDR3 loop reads CASSFGRGQETQYF. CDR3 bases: TGTGCCAGCAGCTTTGGCAGGGGGCAAGAGACCCAGTACTTC.

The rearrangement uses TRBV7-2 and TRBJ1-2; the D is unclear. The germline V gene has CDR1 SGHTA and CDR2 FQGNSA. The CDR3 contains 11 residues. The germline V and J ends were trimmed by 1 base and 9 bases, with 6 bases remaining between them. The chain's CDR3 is CASSLVRSYTF. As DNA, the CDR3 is TGTGCCAGCAGCTTAGTAAGGAGCTACACCTTC.

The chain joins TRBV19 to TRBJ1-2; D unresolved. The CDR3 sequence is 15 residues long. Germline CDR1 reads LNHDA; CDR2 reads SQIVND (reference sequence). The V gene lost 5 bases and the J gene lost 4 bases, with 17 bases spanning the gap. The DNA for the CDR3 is TGTGCCAGTAGTGCGCCTGAAGGATGGAGCTATGGCTACACCTTC. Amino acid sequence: CASSAPEGWSYGYTF. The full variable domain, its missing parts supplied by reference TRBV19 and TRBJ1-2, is DGGITQSPKYLFRKEGQNVTLSCEQNLNHDAMYWYRQDPGQGLRLIYYSQIVNDFQKGDIAEGYSVSREKKESFPLTVTSAQKNPTAFYLCASSAPEGWSYGYTFGSGTRLTVV.

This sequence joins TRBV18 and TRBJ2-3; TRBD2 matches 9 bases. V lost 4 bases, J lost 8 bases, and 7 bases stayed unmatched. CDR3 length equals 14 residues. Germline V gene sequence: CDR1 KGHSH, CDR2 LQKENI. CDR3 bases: TGTGCCAGCTCACAGGTCGGAGCGGGAGGTACGCAGTATTTT. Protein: CASSQVGAGGTQYF.